These T cell receptor beta chains were read from a single sample in a study of CD8 T cells in Susac syndrome. TCRdb itself ran the immunoSEQ multiplex PCR reads through MiXCR, one entry per CDR3 protein. The sample carries around 130,000 distinct CDR3 sequences, around 91% recorded once. Sequencing input: CD8+ T cells from PBMCs. These receptors all stem from a human donor with multiple sclerosis. The CDR3 runs from the conserved cysteine through the conserved F or W. The order of the fields is CDR3 length, D gene, J gene, clone size, V gene, CDR3 protein, CDR3 DNA. A D gene is named only where the DNA matches it firmly. Clone size is stated in some rows and not others, as once, few, many or a class when expanded.

12	-	TRBJ2-1	-	TRBV12-5	CASGDDYNEQFF	TGTGCTAGTGGCGATGACTACAATGAGCAGTTCTTC
14	-	TRBJ2-3	-	TRBV2	CASSAVQGADTQYF	TGTGCCAGCAGCGCCGTCCAGGGAGCAGATACGCAGTATTTT
14	-	TRBJ2-7	-	TRBV2	CASSDEGVSYEQYF	TGTGCCAGCAGTGACGAGGGGGTTTCTTACGAGCAGTACTTC
16	TRBD1	TRBJ1-1	-	TRBV20-1	CSAVPGQGTYFSEAFF	TGCAGTGCTGTACCGGGACAGGGAACGTACTTCTCTGAAGCTTTCTTT
15	TRBD1	TRBJ2-5	-	TRBV20-1	CSAKTHRGPWETQYF	TGCAGTGCTAAAACCCACAGGGGGCCGTGGGAGACCCAGTACTTC
20	TRBD2	TRBJ2-1	-	TRBV30	CAWTVTTSGRPLSSYNEQFF	TGTGCCTGGACCGTCACGACTAGCGGGAGGCCACTTAGCTCCTACAATGAGCAGTTCTTC
17	-	TRBJ2-7	-	TRBV4-1	CASSPHGQGFLSYEQYF	TGCGCCAGCAGCCCCCACGGGCAAGGGTTTTTGTCCTACGAGCAGTACTTC
14	-	TRBJ2-2	-	TRBV6-5	CATSGLANTGELFF	TGTGCCACCTCCGGGCTGGCGAACACCGGGGAGCTGTTTTTT
12	-	TRBJ1-2	once	TRBV9	CASNRRGVGYTF	TGTGCCAGCAACCGGCGCGGGGTGGGCTACACCTTC
12	-	TRBJ2-1	-	TRBV13	CASSLGVPEQFF	TGTGCCAGCAGCTTAGGGGTCCCCGAGCAGTTCTTC
14	-	TRBJ1-1	-	TRBV11-3	CASSLEKENTEAFF	TGTGCCAGCAGCTTAGAAAAAGAGAACACTGAAGCTTTCTTT
13	TRBD2	TRBJ2-1	-	TRBV29-1	CSVPASGINEQFF	TGCAGCGTTCCGGCTAGCGGAATCAATGAGCAGTTCTTC
13	-	TRBJ2-3	-	TRBV4-1	CASSQELSDTQYF	TGCGCCAGCAGCCAAGAGCTATCGGATACGCAGTATTTT
14	-	TRBJ2-1	-	TRBV7-9	CASSLDNREYEQFF	TGTGCCAGCAGCTTAGACAACAGGGAATATGAGCAGTTCTTC
16	-	TRBJ2-1	few	TRBV11-3	CASSSLGGAPMDEQFF	TGTGCCAGCAGCTCCTTGGGGGGTGCCCCTATGGATGAGCAGTTCTTC
13	-	TRBJ2-2	-	TRBV12-3/TRBV12-4	CATTPGGTGELFF	TGTGCCACCACACCTGGGGGCACCGGGGAGCTGTTTTTT
15	-	TRBJ1-1	-	TRBV29-1	CSVESWTLLNTEAFF	TGCAGCGTTGAATCTTGGACCTTATTGAACACTGAAGCTTTCTTT
13	-	TRBJ2-7	-	TRBV6-5	CASSYSSGDEQYF	TGTGCCAGCAGTTACTCGTCCGGGGACGAGCAGTACTTC
14	TRBD1	TRBJ1-1	-	TRBV5-6	CASSFNRGNTEAFF	TGTGCCAGCAGCTTTAACAGGGGGAACACTGAAGCTTTCTTT
15	-	TRBJ1-3	-	TRBV2	CASTLDGTSGNTIYF	TGTGCCAGCACTCTGGACGGGACCTCTGGAAACACCATATATTTT
15	-	TRBJ1-1	-	TRBV7-9	CASSFPEVHNTEAFF	TGTGCCAGCAGCTTCCCCGAGGTGCACAACACTGAAGCTTTCTTT
15	-	TRBJ2-7	-	TRBV7-9	CASSPPEGVPYEQYF	TGTGCCAGCAGCCCACCGGAGGGGGTCCCCTACGAGCAGTACTTC
14	-	TRBJ1-1	-	TRBV15	CATSIDGQNTEAFF	TGTGCCACCAGCATCGATGGACAGAACACTGAAGCTTTCTTT
15	-	TRBJ2-1	few	TRBV6-1	CASSDLGPTYNEQFF	TGTGCCAGCAGTGACCTAGGCCCAACCTACAATGAGCAGTTCTTC
15	TRBD1	TRBJ2-5	-	TRBV12-3/TRBV12-4	CASSPGTGAQETQYF	TGTGCCAGCAGTCCCGGGACAGGGGCCCAAGAGACCCAGTACTTC
13	TRBD2	TRBJ2-3	-	TRBV27	CASSGGRADTQYF	TGTGCCAGCTCGGGCGGGAGGGCAGATACGCAGTATTTT